The 32 T cell receptor beta chains below all came from one sample that was sequenced in a study of blood T cell repertoires in COVID-19. Libraries were prepared by immunoSEQ multiplex PCR; TCRdb keeps only in-frame clonotypes and omits some of them. Of about 130,000 clones listed, approximately 85% were seen once; the top ten hold roughly 4.5%. The sequenced material came from peripheral blood. The receptors here all came from a human donor in a cohort sampled during active COVID-19.

The chain uses TRBV6-2 or TRBV6-3 and TRBJ2-5; 9 bases agree with TRBD2. V lost 2 bases to trimming and J lost 2 bases; unmatched junction nucleotides: 6. CDR3 length equals 16 residues. Germline CDR1 and CDR2: MNHEY and SVGEGT. CDR3 sequence (DNA): TGTGCCAGCAGTTACATAGCGGGGGAGATACAAGAGACCCAGTACTTC. Its translation: CASSYIAGEIQETQYF.

The table lists this clone with a few counts. The rearrangement uses TRBV29-1 and TRBJ1-5; TRBD1 might be the D (5 bases). Germline assignment: CDR1 SQVTM and CDR2 ANQGSEA. The V end lost 6 bases, the J end lost 6 bases, and 12 bases lay between the germline ends. This CDR3 contains 12 residues. CDR3 sequence reads: CSVISGGQPQHF. In DNA, the CDR3 is TGCAGCGTCATCTCGGGGGGTCAGCCCCAGCATTTT. The entire variable domain, with the rest obtained from reference TRBV29-1 and TRBJ1-5, is as follows: SAVISQKPSRDICQRGTSLTIQCQVDSQVTMMFWYRQQPGQSLTLIATANQGSEATYESGFVIDKFPISRPNLTFSTLTVSNMSPEDSSIYLCSVISGGQPQHFGDGTRLSIL.

This chain links TRBV5-4 with TRBJ1-1; the D gene is possibly TRBD1 (5 bases). Per germline, CDR1 SGHNT and CDR2 YYREEE (reference sequence). CDR3 length: 15 residues. The ends were cut back, 0 bases at V and 3 bases at J, with 12 bases in the middle. The chain's CDR3 is CASSLVTGPYTEAFF. CDR3 nucleotides: TGTGCCAGCAGCTTGGTCACAGGACCCTACACTGAAGCTTTCTTT.

This clone was seen a single time. The chain combines TRBV29-1 with TRBJ1-2, with no clear D. V was clipped by 7 bases and J by 8 bases, with 14 bases between them. This CDR3 comprises 11 residues. The germline gives CDR1 SQVTM, CDR2 ANQGSEA. Here the CDR3 reads CSGRAEEGYTF. CDR3 DNA sequence: TGCAGCGGGCGGGCCGAGGAGGGCTACACCTTC.

The genes are TRBV13 and TRBJ1-3, with D unresolved. The CDR3 extends over 17 amino acids. The germline CDR1 and CDR2 sequences are PRHDT and FYEKMQ (reference sequence). V was trimmed by 4 bases and J by 0 bases, leaving 16 bases between them. For the CDR3, the DNA is TGTGCCAGCAGCTCCCGGGGAGGACGGCACTCTGGAAACACCATATATTTT. It specifies CASSSRGGRHSGNTIYF. Full variable domain (rest looked up from reference TRBV13 and TRBJ1-3): AAGVIQSPRHLIKEKRETATLKCYPIPRHDTVYWYQQGPGQDPQFLISFYEKMQSDKGSIPDRFSAQQFSDYHSELNMSSLELGDSALYFCASSSRGGRHSGNTIYFGEGSWLTVV.

This chain uses TRBV5-1 with TRBJ1-4; D not resolved. Trimming removed 2 bases at V and 10 bases at J, with 12 bases between. Germline V gene lookup returns CDR1 SGHRS and CDR2 YFSETQ. The CDR3 covers 13 residues. CDR3 amino acids: CASSLNDFGKLFF. In DNA form, the CDR3 reads TGCGCCAGCAGCTTAAACGATTTCGGAAAACTGTTTTTT.

The rearrangement links TRBV9 to TRBJ2-3; D is uncertain. The germline CDR1 and CDR2 sequences are SGDLS and YYNGEE. This CDR3 has 14 residues. Trimming took 2 bases from V and 2 from J, leaving 9 bases between them. CDR3 in DNA: TGTGCCAGCAGCGTTCCCCCAAACACAGATACGCAGTATTTT. Its protein is CASSVPPNTDTQYF.

This clone showed up many times. The V call is TRBV5-4, the J call TRBJ1-4; 7 bases align to TRBD1. The CDR3 is made up of 15 amino acids. V shed 4 bases, J shed 0 bases, and the junction held 3 bases outside the gene matches. CDR1 and CDR2 (germline): SGHNT, YYREEE (reference sequence). CDR3 loop: CASSRGTATNEKLFF. In nucleotides, the CDR3 is TGTGCCAGCAGCCGAGGGACAGCAACTAATGAAAAACTGTTTTTT. Complete variable domain (other parts from reference TRBV5-4 and TRBJ1-4): ETGVTQSPTHLIKTRGQQVTLRCSSQSGHNTVSWYQQALGQGPQFIFQYYREEENGRGNFPPRFSGLQFPNYSSELNVNALELDDSALYLCASSRGTATNEKLFFGSGTQLSVL.

V usage is TRBV7-2 and J usage is TRBJ2-6; no reliable D call. V shed 3 bases and J shed 0 bases, with 9 bases lying between them. This CDR3 contains 16 residues. Germline loops: CDR1 SGHTA, CDR2 FQGNSA. In DNA form, the CDR3 reads TGTGCCAGCAGCTTCTTACGAGGCTCTGGGGCCAACGTCCTGACTTTC. It codes for CASSFLRGSGANVLTF. Using reference TRBV7-2 and TRBJ2-6 for the parts outside the CDR3, the full variable domain is GAGVSQSPSNKVTEKGKDVELRCDPISGHTALYWYRQSLGQGLEFLIYFQGNSAPDKSGLPSDRFSAERTGGSVSTLTIQRTQQEDSAVYLCASSFLRGSGANVLTFGAGSRLTVL.

This chain joins TRBV5-1 and TRBJ2-5; TRBD2 might be the D (6 bases). The CDR3 is 15 amino acids. Germline V gene data show CDR1 as SGHRS and CDR2 as YFSETQ. V dropped 3 bases and J dropped 4 bases, with 16 bases sitting between them. The CDR3 nucleotides read TGCGCCAGCAGCTCCATGGGGGAGGTCTCAGAGACCCAGTACTTC. Translated, it gives CASSSMGEVSETQYF.

The chain has TRBV7-3 and TRBJ2-5, with a tentative D call TRBD2 (6 bases). Per the germline V gene, CDR1 is SGHTA and CDR2 is FQGTGA. This CDR3 comprises 17 residues. V lost 1 base, J lost 1 base, and 16 bases lay in between. CDR3 loop: CASSLIPSTGVQETQYF. The CDR3 DNA is TGTGCCAGCAGCTTAATCCCGAGTACGGGGGTCCAAGAGACCCAGTACTTC.

The rearrangement joins TRBV4-3 to TRBJ2-1, with D perhaps TRBD1 (6 bases). V lost 0 bases to trimming and J lost 7 bases, with 13 bases between them. This CDR3 is 15 amino acids long. Germline assignment: CDR1 LGHNA and CDR2 YSLEER. CDR3 coding DNA: TGCGCCAGCAGCCAAGAAGGGGGTTCGGGGAATGAGCAGTTCTTC. Translation gives CASSQEGGSGNEQFF.

V gene TRBV20-1 combines with J gene TRBJ2-1, with D perhaps matching TRBD1 (5 bases). Germline CDR1 reads DFQATT; CDR2 reads SNEGSKA (reference sequence). This CDR3 has 14 residues. The V gene lost 3 bases and the J gene lost 8 bases, with 17 bases spanning the gap. The CDR3 region is CSASSRGIGDEQFF. DNA for the CDR3: TGCAGTGCTAGTTCTAGGGGAATTGGCGATGAGCAGTTCTTC.

This chain links TRBV10-1 with TRBJ2-3; 8 bases fit TRBD1. CDR3 length: 15 residues. Per germline, CDR1 WNHNN and CDR2 SYGVQD (reference sequence). V lost 6 bases to trimming and J lost 0 bases; unmatched junction nucleotides: 5. The CDR3, as DNA: TGCGCCAGCAGCCGGGACAGGTCTAGCACAGATACGCAGTATTTT. It is translated as CASSRDRSSTDTQYF.

The chain is built from TRBV3-1 (or the pseudogene TRBV3-2) and TRBJ2-1, with D tentatively TRBD1 (5 bases). From germline, CDR1 is LGHDT and CDR2 YNNKEL (reference sequence). The CDR3 loop spans 14 amino acids. Trimming removed 4 bases at V and 9 bases at J, with 16 bases between. CDR3 nucleotide sequence: TGTGCCAGCAGCCTACCAGGGCTAACCGGTGAGCAGTTCTTC. Translation: CASSLPGLTGEQFF.

Notes on this clone: Its ends do not fully match the called genes, so a read error is possible. Other DNA sequences from this sample encode an identical CDR3 as well. This rearrangement joins TRBV5-6 to TRBJ2-7; a possible D gene is TRBD2 (5 bases). CDR3 size: 12 residues. CDR1 is SGHDT, CDR2 YYEEEE, per germline. The CDR3 reads CASSSWAGEQYF. DNA for the CDR3: TGTGCCAGCAGCTCCTGGGCGGGCGAGCAATACTTC.

The CDR3 region has the DNA TGCGCCAGCAGCCAAGATCGGGGCACAGATACGCAGTATTTT. It translates to CASSQDRGTDTQYF. The chain employs TRBV4-3 and TRBJ2-3; D is unclear. Looked up from germline, CDR1 is LGHNA and CDR2 is YSLEER. V was clipped by 0 bases and J by 1 base, with 5 bases between them. There are 14 residues in the CDR3.

This chain joins TRBV27 and TRBJ2-1; 13 nucleotides match TRBD2. V dropped 5 bases and J dropped 3; count of bases not matched to a gene: 16. CDR3 length: 20 amino acids. Per the germline V gene, CDR1 is MNHEY and CDR2 is SMNVEV (reference sequence). This CDR3 is CASSTPRTSGGPTIYNEQFF. The CDR3, as DNA: TGTGCCAGCAGTACCCCCCGGACTAGCGGGGGCCCCACGATCTACAATGAGCAGTTCTTC.

The V and J genes are TRBV7-2 and TRBJ2-7; TRBD1 agrees at 9 bases. The CDR3 length is 14 residues. V shed 1 base and J 6 bases; nucleotides not matched to a gene: 4. Per germline, CDR1 SGHTA and CDR2 FQGNSA. Here the CDR3 reads CASSLDRGRTEQYF. DNA for the CDR3: TGTGCCAGCAGCTTAGACAGGGGGCGCACCGAGCAGTACTTC. The full variable domain, its missing parts supplied by reference TRBV7-2 and TRBJ2-7, is GAGVSQSPSNKVTEKGKDVELRCDPISGHTALYWYRQSLGQGLEFLIYFQGNSAPDKSGLPSDRFSAERTGGSVSTLTIQRTQQEDSAVYLCASSLDRGRTEQYFGPGTRLTVT.

The rearrangement links TRBV2 to TRBJ2-2, with 9 bases that match TRBD1. The CDR3 extends over 14 amino acids. Germline CDR1 reads SNHLY; CDR2 reads FYNNEI. V lost 7 bases, J lost 1 base, and 1 base stayed unmatched. CDR3 sequence: CASTGQGNTGELFF. CDR3 nucleotides: TGTGCCAGCACGGGACAGGGGAACACCGGGGAGCTGTTTTTT.

V gene TRBV27 combines with J gene TRBJ2-1; TRBD1 matches 10 bases. Germline trimming cut 3 bases from V and 4 bases from J; bases unmatched to any gene: 12. Per germline, CDR1 MNHEY and CDR2 SMNVEV (reference sequence). This CDR3 has 18 amino acids. The CDR3 DNA is TGTGCCAGCAGTTTTGGGACAGGGGTCCGCTCGCCATACAATGAGCAGTTCTTC. Protein sequence: CASSFGTGVRSPYNEQFF.

The V and J genes are TRBV20-1 and TRBJ1-4, with D maybe TRBD1 (5 bases). The CDR3 spans 14 residues. Germline lookup yields CDR1 DFQATT and CDR2 SNEGSKA (reference sequence). Trimming removed 3 bases at V and 3 bases at J, with 11 bases between. CDR3 coding DNA: TGCAGTGCTAGTCCCGACAGCCCTAATGAAAAACTGTTTTTT. Its protein is CSASPDSPNEKLFF.

The V gene is TRBV11-3, the J gene TRBJ2-4; 7 nucleotides line up with TRBD2. Germline trimming cut 1 base from V and 3 bases from J; bases unmatched to any gene: 18. Germline CDR1 SGHNT, CDR2 YENEEA. There are 20 residues in the CDR3. CDR3 sequence (DNA): TGTGCCAGCAGCTTAGTTTTTGGCGGGAGCCGGGAGGCGGGCAAAAACATTCAGTACTTC. Protein sequence: CASSLVFGGSREAGKNIQYF.

The chain links TRBV7-2 to TRBJ2-1; the match to TRBD2 covers 11 bases. CDR3 length: 15 residues. Germline V CDR1 and CDR2: SGHTA, FQGNSA. Germline trimming cut 3 bases from V and 9 bases from J; bases unmatched to any gene: 7. Here the CDR3 DNA reads TGTGCCAGCAGCTTCATAGCGGGAGGGAGCGGTGAGCAGTTCTTC. Amino acid sequence: CASSFIAGGSGEQFF. Looking up the rest from reference TRBV7-2 and TRBJ2-1 gives the full variable domain: GAGVSQSPSNKVTEKGKDVELRCDPISGHTALYWYRQSLGQGLEFLIYFQGNSAPDKSGLPSDRFSAERTGGSVSTLTIQRTQQEDSAVYLCASSFIAGGSGEQFFGPGTRLTVL.

The CDR3 DNA follows: TGTGCCACCCCACAGGGTCGCAACTACGAGCAGTACTTC. Its translation is CATPQGRNYEQYF. This chain joins TRBV19 and TRBJ2-7; tentative D call: TRBD1 (6 bases). This CDR3 is built from 13 residues. Trimming cost V 10 bases and J 3 bases, with 16 bases left between them. Germline V lookup: CDR1 LNHDA, CDR2 SQIVND (reference sequence).

The rearrangement joins TRBV12-3 or TRBV12-4 to TRBJ2-5; D remains unclear. This CDR3 contains 13 residues. Trimming stripped 5 bases from V and 5 bases from J, with 12 bases between. This CDR3 is CASSPRPSETQYF. The CDR3 coding sequence is TGTGCCAGCAGTCCCCGGCCTAGTGAGACCCAGTACTTC.

This chain uses TRBV9 with TRBJ1-1, with 10 bases matching TRBD1. After removal of 4 bases from V and 0 bases from J, the junction contained 6 bases not matched to a gene. CDR3 length: 16 residues. Per the germline V gene, CDR1 is SGDLS and CDR2 is YYNGEE. This chain's CDR3 is CASSPGQGIMNTEAFF. CDR3 bases: TGTGCCAGCAGCCCGGGACAGGGGATCATGAACACTGAAGCTTTCTTT.

This chain connects TRBV19 to TRBJ1-2; tentative D call: TRBD1 (6 bases). Trimming pared 4 bases from V and 8 bases from J, leaving 20 bases between. Germline CDR1 is LNHDA and CDR2 is SQIVND (reference sequence). This CDR3 has 15 amino acids. The CDR3: CASSKRQDPRGGYTF. As DNA, the CDR3 is TGTGCCAGTAGTAAAAGACAGGATCCCAGGGGAGGCTACACCTTC.

The CDR3 coding sequence is TGTGCCAGCAGCTTAGAGCCGACCCAGGGTGTGGGAGAGACCCAGTACTTC. Amino acids: CASSLEPTQGVGETQYF. This chain links TRBV11-2 with TRBJ2-5; tentative D call: TRBD1 (5 bases). CDR3 length equals 17 residues. V was trimmed by 0 bases and J by 4 bases, leaving 18 bases between them. Germline CDR1 is SGHAT and CDR2 is FQNNGV.

V gene TRBV3-1 (or the pseudogene TRBV3-2) combines with J gene TRBJ2-1, with D perhaps TRBD1 (6 bases). Trimming left V 7 bases short and J 7 bases short, with 20 bases between. The CDR3 runs 15 residues. CDR1 is LGHDT and CDR2 is YNNKEL in the germline V gene (reference sequence). The CDR3 DNA follows: TGTGCCAGCAACATGCCCACAGGGCTCGGTAATGAGCAGTTCTTC. As protein: CASNMPTGLGNEQFF.

The rearrangement joins TRBV9 to TRBJ2-2; D call uncertain. The CDR3 contains 12 residues. Germline V gives CDR1 SGDLS, CDR2 YYNGEE. Trimming removed 5 bases from V and 7 bases from J, with 9 bases in between. CDR3 bases: TGTGCCAGCAGTCACACGGGCGGGGAGCTGTTTTTT. It specifies CASSHTGGELFF. The full variable domain, in which reference TRBV9 and TRBJ2-2 provide the parts outside the CDR3, is DSGVTQTPKHLITATGQRVTLRCSPRSGDLSVYWYQQSLDQGLQFLIQYYNGEERAKGNILERFSAQQFPDLHSELNLSSLELGDSALYFCASSHTGGELFFGEGSRLTVL.

The chain employs TRBV6-5 and TRBJ2-3, with TRBD2 identical over 7 bases. This CDR3 has 14 residues. CDR1 MNHEY and CDR2 SVGAGI come from the germline V gene. V was pared by 8 bases and J by 2 bases, with 7 bases of the junction left unmatched. The CDR3 protein is CASGQRGLTDTQYF. CDR3 sequence (DNA): TGTGCCAGCGGTCAGCGGGGCCTCACAGATACGCAGTATTTT.